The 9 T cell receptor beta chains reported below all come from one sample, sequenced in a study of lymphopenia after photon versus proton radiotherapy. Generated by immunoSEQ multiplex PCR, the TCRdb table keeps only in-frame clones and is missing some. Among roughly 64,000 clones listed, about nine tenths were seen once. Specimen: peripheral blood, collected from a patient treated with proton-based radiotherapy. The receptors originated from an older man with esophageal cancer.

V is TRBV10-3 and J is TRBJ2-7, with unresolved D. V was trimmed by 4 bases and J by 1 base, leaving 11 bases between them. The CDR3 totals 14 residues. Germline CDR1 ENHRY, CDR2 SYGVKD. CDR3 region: CAISVEPRSYEQYF. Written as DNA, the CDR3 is TGTGCCATCAGTGTAGAGCCTCGATCCTACGAGCAGTACTTC.

In DNA, the CDR3 is TGTGCCAGCAGCTACACCAGGGGACAAGAGCAGTTCTTC. Translating gives CASSYTRGQEQFF. J is TRBJ2-1 and V is TRBV7-2, with a possible D match to TRBD1 (6 bases). V was cut by 4 bases and J by 10 bases, with 14 bases left in between. The CDR3 has 13 amino acids. Germline V gives CDR1 SGHTA, CDR2 FQGNSA.

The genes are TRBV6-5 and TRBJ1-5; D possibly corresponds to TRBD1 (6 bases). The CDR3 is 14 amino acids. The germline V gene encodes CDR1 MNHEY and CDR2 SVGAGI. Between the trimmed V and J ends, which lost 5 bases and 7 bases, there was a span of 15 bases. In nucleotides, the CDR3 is TGTGCCAGCAGTCGCGAGGAGGGGGGGCAGCCCCAGCATTTT. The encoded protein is CASSREEGGQPQHF.

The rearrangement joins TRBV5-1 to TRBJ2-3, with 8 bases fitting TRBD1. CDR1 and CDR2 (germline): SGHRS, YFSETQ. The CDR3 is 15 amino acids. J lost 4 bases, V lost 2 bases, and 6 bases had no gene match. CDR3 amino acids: CASSFDRGGADTQYF. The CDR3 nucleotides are TGCGCCAGCAGCTTCGACAGGGGTGGGGCAGATACGCAGTATTTT.

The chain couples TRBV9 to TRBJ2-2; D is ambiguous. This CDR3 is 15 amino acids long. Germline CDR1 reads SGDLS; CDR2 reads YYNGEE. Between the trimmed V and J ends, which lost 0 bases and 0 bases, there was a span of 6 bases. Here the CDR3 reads CASSVDMANTGELFF. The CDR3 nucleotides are TGTGCCAGCAGCGTAGATATGGCGAACACCGGGGAGCTGTTTTTT.

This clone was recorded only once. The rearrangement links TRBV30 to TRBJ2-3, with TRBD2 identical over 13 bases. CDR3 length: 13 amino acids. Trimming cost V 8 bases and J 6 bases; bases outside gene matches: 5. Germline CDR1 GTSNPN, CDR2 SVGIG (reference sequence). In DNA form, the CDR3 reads TGTGCCGCGGGACTAGCGGGATCTGATACGCAGTATTTT. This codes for CAAGLAGSDTQYF.

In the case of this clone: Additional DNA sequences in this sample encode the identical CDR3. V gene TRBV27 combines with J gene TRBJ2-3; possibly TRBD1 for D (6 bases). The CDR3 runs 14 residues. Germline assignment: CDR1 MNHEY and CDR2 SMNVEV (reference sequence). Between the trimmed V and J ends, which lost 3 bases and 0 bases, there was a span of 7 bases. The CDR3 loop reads CASSFQGSTDTQYF. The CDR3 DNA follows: TGTGCCAGCAGTTTTCAGGGGAGCACAGATACGCAGTATTTT.

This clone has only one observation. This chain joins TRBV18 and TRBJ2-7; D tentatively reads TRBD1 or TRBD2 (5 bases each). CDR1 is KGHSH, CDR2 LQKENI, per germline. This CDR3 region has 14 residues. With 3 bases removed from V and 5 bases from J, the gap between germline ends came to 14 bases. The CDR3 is CASSPGDGTNEQYF. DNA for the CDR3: TGTGCCAGCTCACCGGGGGACGGTACGAACGAGCAGTACTTC.

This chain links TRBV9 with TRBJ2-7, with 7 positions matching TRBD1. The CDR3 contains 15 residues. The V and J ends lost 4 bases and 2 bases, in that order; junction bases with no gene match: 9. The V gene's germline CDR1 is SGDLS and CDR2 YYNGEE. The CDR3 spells CASSTPPGQPYEQYF. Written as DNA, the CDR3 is TGTGCCAGCAGCACCCCCCCGGGACAGCCCTACGAGCAGTACTTC.